Listed below are T cell receptor beta chains from one sample, sequenced in a study of immune evolution from preneoplasia to lung adenocarcinoma. This table comes from immunoSEQ multiplex PCR, and its TCRdb copy is limited to in-frame clones, with some not included. The table shows about 14,000 clones, with 80% occurring only once. The specimen was FFPE minimally invasive lung adenocarcinoma tissue. These receptors all stem from a person aged 65 to 85 with lung adenocarcinoma. The CDR3 runs from the conserved cysteine through the conserved F or W. Size is stated for part of the rows, as once, few or many counts, or as a class when the clone is expanded.

CASTTWAGELFF,TRBJ2-2,.,TRBV11-2,12
CASSEVNSYGYTF,TRBJ1-2,.,TRBV6-1,13
CASSSAGGRETQYF,TRBJ2-5,.,TRBV5-1,14
CASSLDIGDYGYTF,TRBJ1-2,.,TRBV5-1,14
CASTIDRGNEQFF,TRBJ2-1,.,TRBV12-5,13
CSVVLAGEREYF,TRBJ2-7,.,TRBV29-1,12
CASSPTRTHSYEQYF,TRBJ2-7,.,TRBV9,15
CASSLLNDGQREAFF,TRBJ1-1,.,TRBV5-8,15
CAWSVGGNTEAFF,TRBJ1-1,.,TRBV30,13
CASTPGASGGSEQYF,TRBJ2-7,.,TRBV6-6,15
CASSRGAKNIQYF,TRBJ2-4,.,TRBV2,13
CASSTRDRGGEDGYTF,TRBJ1-2,few,TRBV11-2,16
CASGLGGGNQPQHF,TRBJ1-5,once,TRBV12-5,14
CASSSRDRGTGNTIYF,TRBJ1-3,.,TRBV5-4,16
CASSLNPYNEQFF,TRBJ2-1,.,TRBV7-3,13
CASSPEQGGSREQYF,TRBJ2-7,once,TRBV18,15
CASSLDGGFPETQYF,TRBJ2-5,.,TRBV11-3,15
CASSPRGGGGSYEQYF,TRBJ2-7,.,TRBV11-2,16
CASSVSLGANYGYTF,TRBJ1-2,.,TRBV6-1,15
CAISERDTDQPQHF,TRBJ1-5,.,TRBV10-3,14
CASSLGVEQFF,TRBJ2-1,.,TRBV7-8,11
CAWSLTRPTDTQYF,TRBJ2-3,.,TRBV30,14
CASMGMQTYEQYF,TRBJ2-7,.,TRBV19,13
CASSLPPGLHTDTQYF,TRBJ2-3,.,TRBV7-9,16
CASKAVSETQYF,TRBJ2-5,.,TRBV6-5,12
CASSVDGTTREPQHF,TRBJ1-5,.,TRBV9,15
CACGMDSSSGIYF,TRBJ1-3,.,TRBV30,13
CASRNTGRNEQYF,TRBJ2-7,.,TRBV11-1,13
CASSELETGHEQYF,TRBJ2-7,once,TRBV2,14
CASSLSRAWGNEQFF,TRBJ2-1,.,TRBV27,15
CASRLGGGLGSADTQYF,TRBJ2-3,.,TRBV28,17
CASSRQTGNTIYF,TRBJ1-3,.,TRBV6-6,13
CASSSRPGGGELFF,TRBJ2-2,.,TRBV9,14
CASSVALGNEQYF,TRBJ2-7,.,TRBV9,13
CASSLDRDPEQYF,TRBJ2-7,.,TRBV11-1,13
CASTLGTGGTEAFF,TRBJ1-1,.,TRBV6-5,14
CASSLAGAASPLHF,TRBJ1-6,.,TRBV11-2,14
CAISEVLRNSNQPQHF,TRBJ1-5,.,TRBV10-3,16
CASSPRGEPGQPQHF,TRBJ1-5,.,TRBV5-1,15
CASSHSGTGAYEQYF,TRBJ2-7,few,TRBV4-1,15
CASSFIQGRQPQHF,TRBJ1-5,.,TRBV28,14
CASSPPGLSYNEQFF,TRBJ2-1,.,TRBV9,15
CASSLQGGLDGLEQYF,TRBJ2-7,.,TRBV4-2,16
CASNNPQTGVQPQHF,TRBJ1-5,few,TRBV19,15
CASSLFRGTSGGSGELFF,TRBJ2-2,.,TRBV7-2,18
CASSLRDRGYEQYF,TRBJ2-7,.,TRBV4-2,14